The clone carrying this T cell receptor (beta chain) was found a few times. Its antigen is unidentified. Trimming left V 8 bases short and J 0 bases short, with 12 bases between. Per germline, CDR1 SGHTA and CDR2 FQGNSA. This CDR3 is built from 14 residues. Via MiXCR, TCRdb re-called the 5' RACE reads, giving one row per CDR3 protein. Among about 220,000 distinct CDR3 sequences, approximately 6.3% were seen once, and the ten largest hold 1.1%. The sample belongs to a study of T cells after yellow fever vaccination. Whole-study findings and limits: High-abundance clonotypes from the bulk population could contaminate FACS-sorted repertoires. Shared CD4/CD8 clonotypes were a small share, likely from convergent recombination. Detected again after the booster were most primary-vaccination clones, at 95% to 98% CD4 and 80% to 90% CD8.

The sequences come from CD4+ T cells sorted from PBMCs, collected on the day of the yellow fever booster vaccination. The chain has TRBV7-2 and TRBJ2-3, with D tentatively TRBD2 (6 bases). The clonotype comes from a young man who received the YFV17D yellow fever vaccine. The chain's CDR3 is CASSVSGSTDTQYF. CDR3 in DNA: TGTGCCAGCTCGGTCAGCGGGAGCACAGATACGCAGTATTTT. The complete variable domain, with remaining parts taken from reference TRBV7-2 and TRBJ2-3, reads GAGVSQSPSNKVTEKGKDVELRCDPISGHTALYWYRQSLGQGLEFLIYFQGNSAPDKSGLPSDRFSAERTGGSVSTLTIQRTQQEDSAVYLCASSVSGSTDTQYFGPGTRLTVL.